This T cell receptor (beta chain) is drawn from a study of T cell repertoires in cytomegalovirus infection. In the study overall: Matching HLA type and CMV infection were both indicated by public TCR beta signatures. Study-level results: The cumulative frequency of public TCR beta families distinguished individuals who carried CMV together with the relevant HLA.

This clonotype showed up just a few times. Its antigen is as yet unknown. The V gene lost 4 bases and the J gene lost 9 bases, with 13 bases spanning the gap. There are 13 residues in the CDR3. CDR1 SEHNR and CDR2 FQNEAQ come from the germline V gene (reference sequence). From the reads, TCRdb called clonotypes with MiXCR, one entry per CDR3 protein. The sample includes roughly 230,000 distinct CDR3 sequences, over 20% of them seen just once. This sequence joins TRBV7-9 and TRBJ2-1; D perhaps matches TRBD1 (6 bases). The sequence came from a human donor in good health (CMV status not recorded). Some clones in this sample may be carry-over from other donors' samples. Sequenced sample: CD8+ T cells from PBMCs. CDR3: CASSSDRGFEQFF. Here the CDR3 DNA reads TGTGCCAGCAGCTCGGACAGAGGATTTGAGCAGTTCTTC.